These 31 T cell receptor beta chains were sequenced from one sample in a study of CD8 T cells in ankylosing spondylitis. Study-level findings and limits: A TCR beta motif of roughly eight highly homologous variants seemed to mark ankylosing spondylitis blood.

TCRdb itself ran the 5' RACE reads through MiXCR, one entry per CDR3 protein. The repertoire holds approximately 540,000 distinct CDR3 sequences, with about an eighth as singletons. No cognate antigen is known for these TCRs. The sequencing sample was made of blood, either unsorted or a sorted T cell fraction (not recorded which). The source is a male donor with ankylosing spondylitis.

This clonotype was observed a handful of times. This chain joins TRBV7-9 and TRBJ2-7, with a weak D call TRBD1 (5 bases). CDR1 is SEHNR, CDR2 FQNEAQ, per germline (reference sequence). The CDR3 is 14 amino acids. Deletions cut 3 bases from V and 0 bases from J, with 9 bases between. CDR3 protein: CASSLGPTSYEQYF. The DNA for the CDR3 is TGTGCCAGCAGCTTGGGGCCCACCTCCTACGAGCAGTACTTC.

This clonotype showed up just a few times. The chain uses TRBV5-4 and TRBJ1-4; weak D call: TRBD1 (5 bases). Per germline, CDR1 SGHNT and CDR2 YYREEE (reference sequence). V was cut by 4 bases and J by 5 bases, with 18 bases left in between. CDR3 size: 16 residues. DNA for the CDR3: TGTGCCAGCAGCGGGGGACCGATGTCGGACAATGAAAAACTGTTTTTT. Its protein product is CASSGGPMSDNEKLFF.

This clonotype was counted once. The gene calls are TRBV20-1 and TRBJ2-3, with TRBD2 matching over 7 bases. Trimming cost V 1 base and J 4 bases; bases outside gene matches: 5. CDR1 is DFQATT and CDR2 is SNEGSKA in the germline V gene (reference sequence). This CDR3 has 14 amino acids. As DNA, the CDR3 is TGCAGTGCTAGAGTAAGGGAGGGCTCAGATACGCAGTATTTT. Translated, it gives CSARVREGSDTQYF.

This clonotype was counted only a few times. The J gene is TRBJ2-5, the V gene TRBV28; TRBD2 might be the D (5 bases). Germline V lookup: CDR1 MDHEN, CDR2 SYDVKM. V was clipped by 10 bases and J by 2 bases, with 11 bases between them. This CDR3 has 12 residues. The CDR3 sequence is CATSSGQETQYF. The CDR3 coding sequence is TGTGCCACATCCAGCGGTCAAGAGACCCAGTACTTC.

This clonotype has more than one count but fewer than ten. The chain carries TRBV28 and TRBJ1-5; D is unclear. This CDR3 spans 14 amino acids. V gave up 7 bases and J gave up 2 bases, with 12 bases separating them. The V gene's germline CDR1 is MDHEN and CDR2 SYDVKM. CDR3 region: CASTPIWGNQPQHF. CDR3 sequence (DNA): TGTGCCAGCACTCCCATCTGGGGCAATCAGCCCCAGCATTTT.

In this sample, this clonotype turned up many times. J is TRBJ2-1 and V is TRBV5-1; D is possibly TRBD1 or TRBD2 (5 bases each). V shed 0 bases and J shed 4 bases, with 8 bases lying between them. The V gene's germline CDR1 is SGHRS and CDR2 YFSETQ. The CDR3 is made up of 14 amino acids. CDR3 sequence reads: CASSLDGGYNEQFF. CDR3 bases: TGCGCCAGCAGCTTGGATGGGGGATACAATGAGCAGTTCTTC.

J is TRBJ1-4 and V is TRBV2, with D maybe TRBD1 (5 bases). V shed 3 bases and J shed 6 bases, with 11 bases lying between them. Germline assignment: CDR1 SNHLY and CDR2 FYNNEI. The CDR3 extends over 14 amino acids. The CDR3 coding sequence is TGTGCCAGCAGTGAGTGGGGCCCGGATGAAAAACTGTTTTTT. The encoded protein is CASSEWGPDEKLFF.

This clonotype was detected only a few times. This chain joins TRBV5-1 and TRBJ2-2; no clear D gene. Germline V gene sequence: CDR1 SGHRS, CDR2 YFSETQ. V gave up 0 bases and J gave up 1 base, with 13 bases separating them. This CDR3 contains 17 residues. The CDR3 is CASSLALTSENTGELFF. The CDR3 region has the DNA TGCGCCAGCAGCTTGGCCCTCACTTCGGAGAACACCGGGGAGCTGTTTTTT.

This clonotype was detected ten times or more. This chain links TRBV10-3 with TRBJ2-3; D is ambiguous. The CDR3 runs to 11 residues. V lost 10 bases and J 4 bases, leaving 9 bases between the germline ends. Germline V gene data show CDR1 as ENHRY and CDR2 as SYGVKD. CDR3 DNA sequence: TGTGCCACCGGTCCACCAGATACGCAGTATTTT. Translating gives CATGPPDTQYF.

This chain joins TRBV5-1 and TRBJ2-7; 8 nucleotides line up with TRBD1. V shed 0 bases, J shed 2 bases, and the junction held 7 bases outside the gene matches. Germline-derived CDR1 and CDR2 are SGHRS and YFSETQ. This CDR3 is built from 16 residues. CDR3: CASSLGWGQVTYEQYF. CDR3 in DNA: TGCGCCAGCAGCTTGGGTTGGGGACAGGTGACCTACGAGCAGTACTTC.

CDR3 in amino acids: CSASWDRYSNQPQHF. CDR3 DNA: TGCAGTGCTAGCTGGGACAGATATAGCAATCAGCCCCAGCATTTT. This chain uses TRBV20-1 with TRBJ1-5; 7 nucleotides agree with TRBD1. Per the germline V gene, CDR1 is DFQATT and CDR2 is SNEGSKA (reference sequence). After removal of 3 bases from V and 0 bases from J, the junction contained 5 bases not matched to a gene. This CDR3 is 15 amino acids long.

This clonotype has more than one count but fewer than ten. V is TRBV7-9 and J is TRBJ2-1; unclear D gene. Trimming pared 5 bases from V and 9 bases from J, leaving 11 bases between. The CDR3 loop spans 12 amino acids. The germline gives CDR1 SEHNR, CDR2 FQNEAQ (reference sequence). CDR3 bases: TGTGCCAGCAGCCAAGGCTGGCGTGAGCAGTTCTTC. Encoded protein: CASSQGWREQFF. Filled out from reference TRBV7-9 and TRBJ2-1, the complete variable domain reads DTGVSQNPRHKITKRGQNVTFRCDPISEHNRLYWYRQTLGQGPEFLTYFQNEAQLEKSRLLSDRFSAERPKGSFSTLEIQRTEQGDSAMYLCASSQGWREQFFGPGTRLTVL.

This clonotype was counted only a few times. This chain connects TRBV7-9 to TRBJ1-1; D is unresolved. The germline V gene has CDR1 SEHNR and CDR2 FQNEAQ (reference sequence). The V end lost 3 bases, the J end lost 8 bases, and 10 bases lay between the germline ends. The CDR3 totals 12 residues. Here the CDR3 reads CASSFAAGEAFF. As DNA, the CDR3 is TGTGCCAGCAGCTTTGCCGCGGGGGAAGCTTTCTTT.

CDR3 nucleotides: TGTGCCAGCAGCCAAGTGTCGGGACTGAACACTGAAGCTTTCTTT. Translated, it gives CASSQVSGLNTEAFF. V and J are TRBV3-1 and TRBJ1-1; possibly TRBD1 for D (5 bases). The germline CDR1 and CDR2 sequences are LGHDT and YNNKEL (reference sequence). Between the trimmed V and J ends, which lost 1 base and 0 bases, there was a span of 9 bases. This CDR3 has 15 amino acids.

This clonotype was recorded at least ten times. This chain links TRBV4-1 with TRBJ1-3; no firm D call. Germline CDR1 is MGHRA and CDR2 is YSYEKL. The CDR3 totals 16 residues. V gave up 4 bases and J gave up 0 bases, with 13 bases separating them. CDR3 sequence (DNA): TGCGCCAGCAGCCTCGAGGCACCCGTCTCTGGAAACACCATATATTTT. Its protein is CASSLEAPVSGNTIYF.

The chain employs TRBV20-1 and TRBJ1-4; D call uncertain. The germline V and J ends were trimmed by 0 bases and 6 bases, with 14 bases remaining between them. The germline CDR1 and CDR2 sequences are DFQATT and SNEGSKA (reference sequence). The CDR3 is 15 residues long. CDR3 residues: CSAREGRRVDEKLFF. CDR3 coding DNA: TGCAGTGCTAGAGAGGGCCGAAGGGTAGATGAAAAACTGTTTTTT.

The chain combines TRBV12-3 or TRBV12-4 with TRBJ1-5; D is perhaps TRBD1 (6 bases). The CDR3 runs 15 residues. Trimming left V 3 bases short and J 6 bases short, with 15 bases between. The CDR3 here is CASSFGAGAGQPQHF. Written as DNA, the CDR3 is TGTGCCAGCAGTTTCGGGGCAGGGGCCGGTCAGCCCCAGCATTTT.

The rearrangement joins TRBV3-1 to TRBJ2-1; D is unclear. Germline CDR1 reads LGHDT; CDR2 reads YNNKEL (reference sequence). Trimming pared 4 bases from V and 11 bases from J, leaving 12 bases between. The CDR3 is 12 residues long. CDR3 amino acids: CASSPDRVQQFF. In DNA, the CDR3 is TGTGCCAGCAGCCCCGACCGGGTCCAGCAGTTCTTC.

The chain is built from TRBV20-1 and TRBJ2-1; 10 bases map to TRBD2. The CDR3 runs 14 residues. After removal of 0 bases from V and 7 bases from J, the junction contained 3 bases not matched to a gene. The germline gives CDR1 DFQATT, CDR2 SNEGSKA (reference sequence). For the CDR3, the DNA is TGCAGTGCTAGAGATCGGACTAGCGGTAATGAGCAGTTCTTC. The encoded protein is CSARDRTSGNEQFF.

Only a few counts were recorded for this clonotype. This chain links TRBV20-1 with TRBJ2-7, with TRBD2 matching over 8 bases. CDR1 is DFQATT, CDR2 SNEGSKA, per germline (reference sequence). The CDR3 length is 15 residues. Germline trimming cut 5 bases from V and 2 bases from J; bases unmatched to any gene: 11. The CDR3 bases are TGCAGTGCTCCCCGGGGGGGTAGCGTCCCCTACGAGCAGTACTTC. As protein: CSAPRGGSVPYEQYF.

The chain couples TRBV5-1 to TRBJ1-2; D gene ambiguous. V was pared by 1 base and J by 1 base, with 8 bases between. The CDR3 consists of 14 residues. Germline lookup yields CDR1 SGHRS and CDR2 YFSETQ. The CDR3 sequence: CASSLSHVNYGYTF. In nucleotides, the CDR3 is TGCGCCAGCAGCTTGTCCCATGTTAACTATGGCTACACCTTC. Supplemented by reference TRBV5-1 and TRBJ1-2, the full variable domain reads KAGVTQTPRYLIKTRGQQVTLSCSPISGHRSVSWYQQTPGQGLQFLFEYFSETQRNKGNFPGRFSGRQFSNSRSEMNVSTLELGDSALYLCASSLSHVNYGYTFGSGTRLTVV.

In nucleotides, the CDR3 is TGCAGTGCTAGAGTTGCCTCCAATAATAATTCACCCCTCCACTTT. Its protein is CSARVASNNNSPLHF. The V call is TRBV20-1, the J call TRBJ1-6; D call uncertain. Per the germline V gene, CDR1 is DFQATT and CDR2 is SNEGSKA (reference sequence). V lost 1 base and J 5 bases, leaving 12 bases between the germline ends. The CDR3 has 15 amino acids.

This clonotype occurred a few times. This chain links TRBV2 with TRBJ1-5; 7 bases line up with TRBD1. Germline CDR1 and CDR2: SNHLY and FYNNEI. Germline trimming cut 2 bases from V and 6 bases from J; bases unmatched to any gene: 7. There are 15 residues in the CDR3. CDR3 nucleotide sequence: TGTGCCAGCAGTGAACCCCGAGGGGGCGGTCAGCCCCAGCATTTT. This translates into CASSEPRGGGQPQHF.

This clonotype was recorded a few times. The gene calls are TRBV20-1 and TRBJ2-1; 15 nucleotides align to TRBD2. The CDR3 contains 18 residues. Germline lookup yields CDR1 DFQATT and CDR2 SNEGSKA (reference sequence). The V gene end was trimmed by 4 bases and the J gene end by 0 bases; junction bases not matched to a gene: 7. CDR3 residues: CSAKPGLAGGPSYNEQFF. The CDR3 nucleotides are TGCAGTGCTAAGCCCGGACTAGCGGGAGGGCCCTCCTACAATGAGCAGTTCTTC.

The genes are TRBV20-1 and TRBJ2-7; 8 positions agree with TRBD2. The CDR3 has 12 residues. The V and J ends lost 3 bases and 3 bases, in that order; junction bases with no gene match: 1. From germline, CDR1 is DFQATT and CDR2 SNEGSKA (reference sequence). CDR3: CSASGGDYEQYF. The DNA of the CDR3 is TGCAGTGCTAGCGGGGGGGACTACGAGCAGTACTTC.

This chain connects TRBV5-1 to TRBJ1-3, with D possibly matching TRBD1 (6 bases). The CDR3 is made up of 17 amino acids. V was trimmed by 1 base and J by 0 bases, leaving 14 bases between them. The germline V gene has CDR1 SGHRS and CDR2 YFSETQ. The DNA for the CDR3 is TGCGCCAGCAGCTTGACGGGACAAGCTTACTCTGGAAACACCATATATTTT. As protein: CASSLTGQAYSGNTIYF. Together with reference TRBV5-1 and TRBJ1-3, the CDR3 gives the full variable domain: KAGVTQTPRYLIKTRGQQVTLSCSPISGHRSVSWYQQTPGQGLQFLFEYFSETQRNKGNFPGRFSGRQFSNSRSEMNVSTLELGDSALYLCASSLTGQAYSGNTIYFGEGSWLTVV.

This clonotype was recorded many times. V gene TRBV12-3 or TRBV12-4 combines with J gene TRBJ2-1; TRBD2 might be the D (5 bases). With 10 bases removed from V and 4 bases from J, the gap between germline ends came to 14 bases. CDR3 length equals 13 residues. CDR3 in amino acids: CATRRGSYNEQFF. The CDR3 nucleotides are TGTGCCACTCGCCGGGGTTCGTACAATGAGCAGTTCTTC.

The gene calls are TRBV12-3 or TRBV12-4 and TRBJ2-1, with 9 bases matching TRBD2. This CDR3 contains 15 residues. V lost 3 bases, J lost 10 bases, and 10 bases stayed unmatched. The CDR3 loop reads CASSFGGGLATEQFF. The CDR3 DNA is TGTGCCAGCAGTTTTGGGGGTGGACTAGCGACCGAGCAGTTCTTC.

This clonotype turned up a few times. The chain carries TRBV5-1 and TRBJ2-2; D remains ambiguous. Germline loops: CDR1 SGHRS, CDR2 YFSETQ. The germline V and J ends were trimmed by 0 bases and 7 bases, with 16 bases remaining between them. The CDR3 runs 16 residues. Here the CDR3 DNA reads TGCGCCAGCAGCTTGGTGACGCCGTCTTCGAACGGGGAGCTGTTTTTT. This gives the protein CASSLVTPSSNGELFF.

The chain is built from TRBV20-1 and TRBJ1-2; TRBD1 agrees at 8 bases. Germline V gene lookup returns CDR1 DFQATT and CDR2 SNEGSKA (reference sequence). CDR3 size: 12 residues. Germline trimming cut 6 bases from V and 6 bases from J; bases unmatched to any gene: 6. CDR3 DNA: TGCAGTGCCATGACAGGGGAGAATGGCTACACCTTC. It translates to CSAMTGENGYTF.

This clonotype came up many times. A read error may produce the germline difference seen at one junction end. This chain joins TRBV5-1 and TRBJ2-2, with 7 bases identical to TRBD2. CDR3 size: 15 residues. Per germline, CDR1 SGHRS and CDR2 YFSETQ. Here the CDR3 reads CASSFSSGNTGELFF. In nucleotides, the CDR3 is TGTGCCAGCAGTTTCTCTAGCGGGAACACCGGGGAGCTGTTTTTT.